The entry that follows covers one T cell receptor beta chain sequence. Its antigen is not known. A junction boundary mismatches the germline segment, possibly from a read error. In the study's own analysis: What underpinned the distant-metastasis classifier for papillary thyroid cancer was the set of CDR3 differences across clinicopathological groups. TCRdb re-called the PCR reads via MiXCR. In this record, the V and J calls reflect TCRdb's handling and not the investigators' own analysis. Among approximately 34,000 clones, about a sixth were seen once, and the ten largest hold 3% to 4%. Before thyroid surgery, none of the patients had received any treatment. This record comes from a study of metastatic and nonmetastatic thyroid tumors. Across the study: Repertoire comparison spanned blood and tumor or nodule tissue of malignant and benign thyroid patients.

The CDR3 consists of 9 residues. Germline CDR1 and CDR2: DFQATT and SNEGSKA (reference sequence). Study results and caveats: It was reportedly found that TCR beta diversity was significantly higher in malignant thyroid tumors than in benign nodules, a difference seen in both blood and tumor samples.

The sample comprised blood. The J gene is TRBJ1-2, the V gene TRBV20-1; the D is unclear. The TCR was taken from a female donor with papillary thyroid cancer or a benign thyroid nodule (not recorded which). Some clones in this sample may be carry-over from other donors' samples. This CDR3 is CRWFVGYTF. CDR3 bases: TGTAGGTGGTTTGTTGGCTACACCTTC.